This TCR beta chain was recovered during a study of early T cells in non-severe SARS-CoV-2 infection. Study summary: Alpha and beta chains were unpaired, from unsorted whole-blood bulk RNA. Whole-study findings and limits: VDJdb matching favored anti-spike CD8 responses, missing private and CD4 specificities.

The CDR3 consists of 16 residues. Trimming removed 0 bases from V and 0 bases from J, with 10 bases in between. Germline CDR1 reads KGHSH; CDR2 reads LQKENI. This clonotype showed up just a few times. The antigen is unknown. Individual cDNA molecules received unique molecular identifiers during library preparation. MiXCR, run by TCRdb on the 5' RACE reads, gives a single entry per CDR3 protein. The data hold 50,000 to 65,000 distinct CDR3 sequences, with around 10% observed a single time. The chain recombines TRBV18 with TRBJ2-3; the D gene is possibly TRBD2 (5 bases). This TCR was sampled from an adult who was a healthcare worker with PCR-confirmed SARS-CoV-2 infection or an uninfected control (not recorded which). The sequenced sample was whole blood, obtained at baseline. Written as DNA, the CDR3 is TGTGCCAGCTCACCACCGGCTAGCACTAGCACAGATACGCAGTATTTT. Residues: CASSPPASTSTDTQYF.